The 9 T cell receptor beta chains below come from one sample, sequenced in a study of shared clonotypes between healthy human individuals. This table comes from immunoSEQ multiplex PCR, and its TCRdb copy is limited to in-frame clones, with some not included. This table holds approximately 500,000 clones, 90% to 97% found once. Sequenced material: naive CD4+ T cells sorted from blood. This sample's subset: CD45RA+ positively selected. The receptors originated from a woman in her twenties or thirties in good health.

The rearrangement links TRBV28 to TRBJ2-7; 14 bases agree with TRBD2. CDR3 size: 16 residues. The germline V gene has CDR1 MDHEN and CDR2 SYDVKM. V trimming: 5 bases; J trimming: 5 bases; junction bases outside the gene matches: 8. CDR3 nucleotide sequence: TGTGCCAGCAGTCACCTCGGGACTAGCGGGAGACACGAGCAGTACTTC. It specifies CASSHLGTSGRHEQYF. The full variable domain, with the rest looked up from reference TRBV28 and TRBJ2-7, is DVKVTQSSRYLVKRTGEKVFLECVQDMDHENMFWYRQDPGLGLRLIYFSYDVKMKEKGDIPEGYSVSREKKERFSLILESASTNQTSMYLCASSHLGTSGRHEQYFGPGTRLTVT.

The rearrangement uses TRBV25-1 and TRBJ2-5, with 7 bases that match TRBD1. The closer fit of TRBJ2-7 to the DNA end suggests the J call may be wrong. CDR1 MGHDK and CDR2 SYGVNS come from the germline V gene. This CDR3 region has 13 residues. The CDR3 DNA is TGTGCCAGCAGTGCCACAGGGGCCTACGAGCAGTACTTC. Its translation is CASSATGAYEQYF.

In regard to this clone: The sample holds other DNA sequences that translate to the same CDR3. The chain is built from TRBV27 and TRBJ1-2, with 7 positions matching TRBD1. The CDR3 is made up of 15 amino acids. Trimming removed 9 bases from V and 0 bases from J; junction bases left unmatched: 10. Germline V gives CDR1 MNHEY, CDR2 SMNVEV (reference sequence). The CDR3 spells CASRTGANTNYGYTF. The CDR3 nucleotides read TGTGCCAGTAGAACAGGGGCGAACACTAACTATGGCTACACCTTC.

On this clone itself: Other DNA sequences from this sample encode an identical CDR3 as well. The chain combines TRBV10-3 with TRBJ1-2; D is perhaps TRBD1 (5 bases). Germline CDR1 is ENHRY and CDR2 is SYGVKD. The CDR3 length is 12 residues. The V and J ends lost 4 bases and 4 bases respectively, with 7 bases between them. The CDR3 coding sequence is TGTGCCATCAGTGTTGACAGCTATGGCTACACCTTC. Its protein is CAISVDSYGYTF.

The chain carries TRBV19 and TRBJ2-2, with 8 bases fitting TRBD1. The length of the CDR3 is 15 residues. Germline CDR1 is LNHDA and CDR2 is SQIVND (reference sequence). V shed 5 bases and J 5 bases; nucleotides not matched to a gene: 7. In DNA, the CDR3 is TGTGCCAGTAGTCGACAGGGGCCAAGGACCGGGGAGCTGTTTTTT. Protein: CASSRQGPRTGELFF.

The rearrangement joins TRBV2 to TRBJ2-3; 13 positions agree with TRBD2. The CDR3 runs to 15 residues. Germline trimming cut 6 bases from V and 4 bases from J; bases unmatched to any gene: 4. CDR1 SNHLY and CDR2 FYNNEI come from the germline V gene. In nucleotides, the CDR3 is TGTGCCAGCAGCAGGGGACTAGCGGGATCAGATACGCAGTATTTT. As protein: CASSRGLAGSDTQYF.

The rearrangement joins TRBV6-6 to TRBJ2-4; TRBD1 aligns across 9 bases. Germline values: CDR1 MNHNY, CDR2 SVGAGI (reference sequence). This CDR3 spans 14 amino acids. J lost 9 bases, V lost 1 base, and 4 bases had no gene match. In nucleotides, the CDR3 is TGTGCCAGCAGTTACTGGACAGGGGACAGCATTCAGTACTTC. The encoded protein is CASSYWTGDSIQYF.

CDR3 sequence (DNA): TGTGCCAGTAGTATTGGTGGGTTGGGGGGCAATCAGCCCCAGCATTTT. This codes for CASSIGGLGGNQPQHF. This chain links TRBV19 with TRBJ1-5; D is possibly TRBD1 (5 bases). CDR3 length equals 16 residues. Trimming shortened V by 3 bases and J by 2 bases, and 14 bases separated the two germline ends. Germline assignment: CDR1 LNHDA and CDR2 SQIVND (reference sequence).

The CDR3 spells CASSSSQLRLTYEQYF. The CDR3 DNA reads as TGTGCCAGCAGTTCGTCACAGTTACGCCTTACCTACGAGCAGTACTTC. The chain joins TRBV28 to TRBJ2-7, with D uncertain. The ends were cut back, 4 bases at V and 2 bases at J, with 18 bases in the middle. This CDR3 comprises 16 residues. In germline, CDR1 is MDHEN, CDR2 SYDVKM. The complete variable domain, with remaining parts taken from reference TRBV28 and TRBJ2-7, reads DVKVTQSSRYLVKRTGEKVFLECVQDMDHENMFWYRQDPGLGLRLIYFSYDVKMKEKGDIPEGYSVSREKKERFSLILESASTNQTSMYLCASSSSQLRLTYEQYFGPGTRLTVT.